Listed below are T cell receptor beta chains from one sample, sequenced in a study of cytomegalovirus exposure and HLA in healthy donors. TCRdb's table, derived via immunoSEQ multiplex PCR, lists solely in-frame clones and lacks some. The sample lists some 150,000 clones; 82% were seen once. Specimen: PBMCs. These receptors were taken from a woman aged 40 to 49 in good health and CMV-seronegative. CDR3s include the opening cysteine and the closing phenylalanine or tryptophan. The D gene is left open where the match is weak. Clone size is stated in some rows and not others, as once, few, many or a class when expanded.

V: TRBV15; D: TRBD2; size: .; J: TRBJ2-7; CDR3: CATSSGTSGSIDEQYF; DNA: TGTGCCACCAGCAGTGGGACTAGCGGGAGTATCGACGAGCAGTACTTC
V: TRBV2; D: .; size: few; J: TRBJ1-5; CDR3: CASRAQGPFNQPQHF; DNA: TGTGCCAGCAGAGCACAGGGTCCGTTCAATCAGCCCCAGCATTTT
V: TRBV4-1; D: TRBD2; size: .; J: TRBJ2-7; CDR3: CASSQGILAGGKGEQYF; DNA: TGCGCCAGCAGCCAAGGGATATTAGCGGGAGGGAAGGGCGAGCAGTACTTC
V: TRBV18; D: .; size: .; J: TRBJ1-5; CDR3: CASSLAPSGNQPQHF; DNA: TGTGCCAGCTCACTCGCTCCCTCGGGCAATCAGCCCCAGCATTTT
V: TRBV7-9; D: .; size: .; J: TRBJ1-1; CDR3: CASVPGWRGKNTEAFF; DNA: TGTGCCAGCGTCCCCGGGTGGCGGGGGAAGAACACTGAAGCTTTCTTT
V: TRBV7-3; D: .; size: once; J: TRBJ2-3; CDR3: CASSSSTDTQYF; DNA: TGTGCCAGCAGCTCGAGCACAGATACGCAGTATTTT
V: TRBV9; D: .; size: few; J: TRBJ2-7; CDR3: CASSFSSSRNSYEQYF; DNA: TGTGCCAGCAGCTTTTCTAGCTCGAGGAACTCCTACGAGCAGTACTTC
V: TRBV18; D: .; size: .; J: TRBJ2-7; CDR3: CASSLGQLTYEQYF; DNA: TGTGCCAGCTCACTTGGACAGCTAACCTACGAGCAGTACTTC
V: TRBV9; D: .; size: .; J: TRBJ2-1; CDR3: CASSVVGGGYNEQFF; DNA: TGTGCCAGCAGCGTAGTGGGGGGTGGCTACAATGAGCAGTTCTTC
V: TRBV7-3; D: TRBD1; size: .; J: TRBJ2-3; CDR3: CASSRQGGTDTQYF; DNA: TGTGCCAGCAGCCGACAGGGCGGCACAGATACGCAGTATTTT
V: TRBV19; D: .; size: few; J: TRBJ1-1; CDR3: CASKAEGGTEAFF; DNA: TGTGCCAGTAAGGCAGAGGGTGGCACTGAAGCTTTCTTT
V: TRBV9; D: TRBD1; size: .; J: TRBJ2-5; CDR3: CASSGGQGETQYF; DNA: TGTGCCAGCAGCGGCGGACAGGGAGAGACCCAGTACTTC
V: TRBV25-1; D: TRBD2; size: once; J: TRBJ2-3; CDR3: CASKGSGSWADTQYF; DNA: TGTGCCAGCAAGGGGAGCGGGAGTTGGGCAGATACGCAGTATTTT
V: TRBV14; D: TRBD2; size: .; J: TRBJ2-1; CDR3: CASSQKELAGGQHEQFF; DNA: TGTGCCAGCAGCCAAAAAGAACTAGCGGGAGGGCAGCATGAGCAGTTCTTC